This T cell receptor (beta chain) was recorded in a study of immune evolution from preneoplasia to lung adenocarcinoma. Overall study: HLA loss of heterozygosity: around 6.5% AIS, about 15% MIA, approximately 31% ADC, none AAH.

Nucleic acids came from premalignant or tumor cells enriched by macro-dissection. CDR1 is LNHNV and CDR2 is YYDKDF in the germline V gene (reference sequence). V lost 6 bases and J 2 bases, leaving 11 bases between the germline ends. CDR3 size: 15 residues. Libraries were prepared by immunoSEQ multiplex PCR; TCRdb keeps only in-frame clonotypes and omits some of them. This sample has 8,000 to 10,000 clones, with approximately 90% found just once. Broader study findings: Normal lung had highest clonality; later lesions appeared denser, more diverse. Top clone frequencies peaked in normal lung, apparently declining through invasive adenocarcinoma.

With regard to this clone: Its target is not known.

This receptor was obtained from a person aged 70 to 80 with invasive lung adenocarcinoma. Some clones in this sample may be carry-over from other donors' samples. The genes are TRBV15 and TRBJ2-6; possible D gene TRBD2, 6 bases. The sample taken for sequencing was FFPE invasive lung adenocarcinoma tissue. The CDR3 DNA reads as TGTGCCACCAGGTTCGGGGGAGCTGGGGCCAACGTCCTGACTTTC. Its translation is CATRFGGAGANVLTF. Full variable domain (remainder filled in from reference TRBV15 and TRBJ2-6): DAMVIQNPRYQVTQFGKPVTLSCSQTLNHNVMYWYQQKSSQAPKLLFHYYDKDFNNEADTPDNFQSRRPNTSFCFLDIRSPGLGDTAMYLCATRFGGAGANVLTFGAGSRLTVL.